Below are 9 T cell receptor beta chains sequenced from a single sample in a study of cytotoxic CD8 clonotypes in ibrutinib-treated CLL. Clones were read by immunoSEQ multiplex PCR, and TCRdb kept only the in-frame ones, dropping some. The data contain roughly 200,000 clones, 60% to 80% of them singletons. This specimen consisted of PBMCs, obtained after 12 months of ibrutinib treatment. Receptors were obtained from a human donor with chronic lymphocytic leukemia.

This chain uses TRBV7-2 with TRBJ2-5, with D tentatively TRBD1 (6 bases). V was cut by 5 bases and J by 1 base, with 11 bases left in between. This CDR3 has 14 amino acids. Germline CDR1 SGHTA, CDR2 FQGNSA. CDR3 sequence (DNA): TGTGCCAGCAGCCCCAGGACAGCCCAAGAGACCCAGTACTTC. This encodes CASSPRTAQETQYF.

The gene calls are TRBV9 and TRBJ1-2; 7 positions match TRBD1. CDR3 length: 16 amino acids. Germline V CDR1 and CDR2: SGDLS, YYNGEE. V lost 3 bases, J lost 2 bases, and 10 bases stayed unmatched. The CDR3 DNA reads as TGTGCCAGCAGCGCCCCCACGGGACAGCTGAACTATGGCTACACCTTC. It is translated as CASSAPTGQLNYGYTF.

The chain joins TRBV6-6 to TRBJ2-7; D is unclear. V was clipped by 7 bases and J by 1 base, with 11 bases between them. This CDR3 comprises 13 residues. Germline assignment: CDR1 MNHNY and CDR2 SVGAGI (reference sequence). The CDR3 region is CASTDSESYEQYF. Written as DNA, the CDR3 is TGTGCCAGCACCGACTCGGAATCCTACGAGCAGTACTTC.

The chain is built from TRBV19 and TRBJ2-4; TRBD1 aligns across 8 bases. With V trimmed by 5 bases and J by 6 bases, 6 bases remained unmatched. Per germline, CDR1 LNHDA and CDR2 SQIVND (reference sequence). There are 14 residues in the CDR3. For the CDR3, the DNA is TGTGCCAGTAGTGCAGACAGGGGCCTAAACATTCAGTACTTC. Translating gives CASSADRGLNIQYF.

V gene TRBV7-9 combines with J gene TRBJ2-1; perhaps TRBD2 as D (6 bases). V lost 0 bases to trimming and J lost 8 bases, with 20 bases between them. The CDR3 extends over 17 amino acids. Germline values: CDR1 SEHNR, CDR2 FQNEAQ (reference sequence). The chain's CDR3 is CASSLAKPGLIRHEQFF. DNA for the CDR3: TGTGCCAGCAGCTTAGCGAAACCGGGACTCATAAGGCATGAGCAGTTCTTC.

The rearrangement joins TRBV30 to TRBJ2-2; D might be TRBD2 (7 bases). The germline gives CDR1 GTSNPN, CDR2 SVGIG (reference sequence). V lost 0 bases and J 4 bases, leaving 12 bases between the germline ends. This CDR3 comprises 15 residues. CDR3 DNA sequence: TGTGCCTGGAGTGTAGGGGGGGGATTCACCGGGGAGCTGTTTTTT. This sequence encodes CAWSVGGGFTGELFF.

This rearrangement joins TRBV30 to TRBJ1-1, with D possibly being TRBD1 (6 bases). V was shortened by 5 bases and J by 0 bases, with 10 bases between the two germline ends. The CDR3 is 13 residues long. CDR1 is GTSNPN and CDR2 is SVGIG in the germline V gene (reference sequence). The DNA for the CDR3 is TGTGCCTGGGGGGGACATTTGAACACTGAAGCTTTCTTT. Translated: CAWGGHLNTEAFF.

This chain uses TRBV9 with TRBJ2-7; TRBD1 aligns across 7 bases. The CDR3 runs to 15 residues. Trimming took 0 bases from V and 0 from J; bases not matched to a gene: 3. CDR1 is SGDLS, CDR2 YYNGEE, per germline. CDR3 loop: CASSVDRGNSYEQYF. In DNA, the CDR3 is TGTGCCAGCAGCGTAGACAGGGGAAACTCCTACGAGCAGTACTTC.

CDR3 residues: CASSLEFVTGSRYTGELFF. The CDR3 coding sequence is TGCGCCAGCAGCTTGGAATTCGTTACAGGGAGCCGGTACACCGGGGAGCTGTTTTTT. The chain joins TRBV5-1 to TRBJ2-2; tentative D call: TRBD1 (6 bases). The CDR3 is made up of 19 amino acids. V gave up 0 bases and J gave up 3 bases, with 21 bases separating them. Germline CDR1 SGHRS, CDR2 YFSETQ.